The text below deals with one T cell receptor beta chain. Its antigen is currently unknown. These data come from a study of vaccination and CD4 T cells after COVID-19. Study as a whole: The convalescents, six males and four females, included two who were Hispanic.

Oncomine TCR Beta short-read sequencing was applied to DNA from cultured CD4+ T cells. After culture, CD4+ T cells served as the source for genomic DNA extraction. TCRdb reprocessed the PCR reads with MiXCR, giving one entry per CDR3 protein. The profile shows fewer than 15,000 distinct CDR3 sequences, less than 25% of them singletons. Treatment given: roughly ten-day PBMC culture with coronavirus spike peptide pools or control peptides (ViraFEST assay). Negative selection separated CD4+ T cells from roughly ten-day cultures. The origin of this receptor is a human donor who received a COVID-19 vaccine. This material consisted of CD4+ T cells from blood, cultured in vitro, taken before SARS-CoV-2 vaccination.

The CDR3 region has the DNA TGCAGTGCTAGGACCGGGACGACCTATGGCTACACCTTC. Translating gives CSARTGTTYGYTF. The V and J genes are TRBV20-1 and TRBJ1-2, with D possibly TRBD1 on 5 matching bases. V was clipped by 3 bases and J by 4 bases, with 12 bases between them. This CDR3 region has 13 residues. The V gene's germline CDR1 is DFQATT and CDR2 SNEGSKA (reference sequence).